This T cell receptor (beta chain) was captured by sequencing in a study of cytomegalovirus exposure and HLA in healthy donors. Overall study context: In a previous analysis, around 110 million unique TCR beta sequences were found from some 180 million T cells. Broader study findings: Upon later analysis, TCR association rates were observed to vary by HLA locus, being highest for DRB1 and lowest for HLA-C. Altogether, 160 or so TCR beta chains were recorded as cytomegalovirus-associated. Sequencing likely generated an artifact that appeared as a cluster of highly shared sequence variants.

A word on this clone: Its antigen is unknown.

The CDR3 length is 15 residues. The germline V gene has CDR1 SQVTM and CDR2 ANQGSEA. The germline V and J ends were trimmed by 6 bases and 5 bases, with 22 bases remaining between them. PCR involved 60 Vbeta and 13 Jbeta primers. This table comes from immunoSEQ multiplex PCR, and its TCRdb copy is limited to in-frame clones, with some not included. The table has more than 95,000 clones, 60% to 80% seen once. Material for sequencing was PBMCs. This sequence was found in a man in his 60s in good health and CMV-seropositive. This sequence joins TRBV29-1 and TRBJ2-5; D perhaps matches TRBD1 (8 bases). The CDR3 loop is CSVRGSTGEGETQYF. DNA for the CDR3: TGCAGCGTCCGGGGGTCGACAGGGGAGGGCGAGACCCAGTACTTC.